This entry describes one T cell receptor beta chain. No antigen is known for it. One base away there is no much larger clone; base qualities are not given. Library generation was performed with the immunoSEQ multiplex PCR assay. For the multiplex PCR, a mixture combining 60 forward primers for TCR Vbeta segments and 13 reverse primers for TCR Jbeta segments was used. The CDR3 region of rearranged TCR beta genes was amplified from genomic DNA with a multiplex PCR assay. The Illumina HiSeq System was used to sequence the amplified TCR beta libraries as 87-base-pair reads. The published analysis was carried out like this. A later analysis counted approximately 74 million unique TCR beta chains across the 666 repertoires, and some 11 million of these chains were shared by at least two donors. A nearest-neighbor algorithm error-corrected the raw reads and collapsed the reads into unique sequences, merging closely related sequences to remove PCR and sequencing errors. V, D and J gene segments were assigned by aligning CDR3 sequences to IMGT reference sequences. For a sequence to be retained, at least a six-nucleotide match to both a V gene segment and a J gene segment was required. A rearrangement was called productive if the CDR3 had no stop codons and remained in frame with V and J, and every other rearrangement was called non-productive. Following IMGT convention, CDR3 was defined as the stretch from the second conserved V-encoded cysteine to the conserved J-encoded phenylalanine. The earlier analysis of 500 to 650 of the donors excluded any sequence lacking an unambiguous match to a single V gene segment. An earlier analysis of several hundred of the donors called V segments functional above 56.7% productive rearrangements and segregating when the between-donor standard deviation exceeded 5%. To diagnose cytomegalovirus status from the catalog of TCR beta chain sequences, a statistical classification framework was built. A later analysis assigned V and J genes by comparing TCR nucleotide sequences with IMGT/GENE-DB human TR gene sequences. The TCRdist pipeline was used in a later analysis to assign CDR3 sequences and most-parsimonious VDJ recombination scenarios. In a later analysis, each TCR beta chain was defined by its CDR3 amino acid sequence together with its V-gene family, and reads without a unique V-gene family were excluded. A later analysis removed 600 or so highly shared, low-generation-probability nucleotide sequences to deal with suspected cross-contamination and a sequencing artifact. In a later analysis, a clonal expansion index was calculated for each public chain from normalized within-repertoire ranks of inferred template counts. In a later analysis, generation probabilities were computed with a VDJ recombination model fitted to out-of-frame rearrangements, and the resulting probabilities were checked against IGoR. A later analysis scored TCR-TCR, TCR-HLA and TCR-CMV co-occurrence with hypergeometric tests, applying a repertoire-size bias correction to TCR pairs. In a later analysis, false discovery rates were estimated by permuting HLA or CMV assignments 20 times. A later analysis grouped co-occurring TCRs with DBSCAN, adding TCRdist sequence similarity when clustering within HLA-allele-positive subsets. Repertoires with fewer than 30,000 or more than 120,000 public chains were left out of co-occurrence clustering, as were several repertoires with anomalous nucleotide sharing. TCRdb carries this immuneACCESS record with in-frame sequences only. Its versions omit some clonotypes, under half of them owing to an unresolved V gene in the studies checked, with the rest unexplained. The D gene and trimming were derived from the DNA, and the V and J assignments and clone size from that table. The sample profile shows under 75,000 clones; 65% to 70% of them were found once. Less than 20% of the sample is taken by the ten largest.

This record belongs to a study of cytomegalovirus exposure and HLA in healthy donors (dated by TCRdb to about 2017). General notes on the study: An earlier analysis of 587 of the donors reported about 300 Gb of sequence data and 117 million unique TCR beta sequences obtained from approximately 180 million T cells. A later genetic analysis used genome-wide SNP genotypes for about 60% of the roughly 700 donors, treating that subset as a discovery cohort. Among over 350 genotyped donors of the cohort, an average of around 240,000 unique TCR beta nucleotide sequences were sequenced per donor, about a sixth of them non-productive. A later analysis re-examined previously published TCR beta repertoires from 500 to 700 donors and added high-resolution HLA genotyping to investigate patterns of TCR occurrence. The T cell repertoires of 666 subjects were profiled by immunosequencing and related to cytomegalovirus serostatus. Roughly 300 gigabases of sequencing data and tens of millions of unique TCR sequences were included in an early release covering 550 to 650 HLA-typed donors. High-throughput TCR immunosequencing, statistical association of individual TCRs with disease status, and machine learning were combined to predict cytomegalovirus infection status. To decide whether each TCR beta V gene segment behaved as functional or pseudogenic, an earlier analysis of some 600 of the donors relied on high-throughput TCR beta sequencing. The aim of the study was to test whether cataloging public T cell receptors could identify signatures of past pathogen exposure. Typing coverage varied by locus: about 620-630 donors for A, B, C, DRB1 and DQB1; roughly 500 for DQA1; approximately 570 for DPA1; 450 to 480 for DPB1. All discovery cohort repertoires had been generated on a single sequencing platform. Both class I and class II loci were covered by HLA typing, at four-digit resolution. In the later analysis, no new phenotypic data were used to find candidate immune exposures; instead, reliance was placed on TCR beta sequences and their occurrence across donors. Besides the first cohort of more than 650 subjects, a separate validation cohort made up of over a hundred different subjects was used. A few DR-DQ haplotypes were handled as single units for association and clustering because linkage in the cohort was strong. Of the roughly 410 genotyped donors, 80% to 90% were placed in the genetic ancestry cluster associated with self-reported Caucasian donors. Alongside the repertoire data, information on donor age, sex, ethnicity and CMV serostatus was compiled. Overall study outcomes, separate from this receptor: In this cohort, only TCR beta chains were sequenced, and detectable features were limited by the absence of alpha or paired-chain data. Assigning TCR associations to individual alleles was difficult when HLA alleles, especially DR and DQ, strongly co-occurred. Specific HLA alleles were associated with 15,000 to 20,000 TCR beta sequences at a false discovery rate of 0.05 in a later analysis. It was suggested by the authors that the approach could potentially be generalized to other disease states and immunological phenotypes. Immune exposure information for the cohort was limited to CMV serostatus. Because counts were too low, about 17 rarely observed V segments, including chromosome 9 orphons, were excluded from the earlier analysis of roughly 580 of the donors. In a later analysis, HLA-associated TCR beta chains were found to be more clonally expanded and to have lower generation probabilities than equally common non-associated chains. An association between a missense DCLRE1C variant and V-gene and J-gene trimming of TCR beta chains was found in a later genetic analysis and replicated in an independent cohort. In vitro tests confirmed that a few of the cytomegalovirus-associated TCR beta chains recognize cytomegalovirus antigens. A further reported finding was that TCR beta sequences accurately predicted the HLA-A and HLA-B alleles for most subjects in the first cohort. Linkage disequilibrium might explain the correlated functional status among segregating V segments, but an unknown experimental factor could not be ruled out. A total of roughly 160 TCR beta chains were listed by the study as associated with cytomegalovirus. A later analysis found that TCR association rates varied across HLA loci, with DRB1 alleles showing the most associated TCRs and HLA-C alleles the fewest. Some IMGT-functional V segments, including TRBV6-2 and TRBV6-3, could not be told apart with the 87-base-pair reads, so those segments were excluded. Across donors, most TCR sequences were observed very rarely, whereas some public TCRs were present in many individuals. According to a later analysis, parvovirus B19, influenza, CMV and Epstein-Barr virus appeared linked to several top co-occurrence clusters. In an earlier analysis of 587 of the donors, most TCR beta V segments appeared in productive rearrangements about 87% or about 30% of the time, broadly matching IMGT annotations. A cluster of highly shared sequence variants was judged likely to represent a technical artifact of the sequencing pipeline. A later analysis found that most CMV-associated TCR beta chains appeared HLA-restricted, with HLA associations seemingly driven largely by CMV exposure. According to a later genetic analysis, donors in an Asian-associated ancestry cluster had fewer N-insertions in productive TCRs than the approximately 690-donor mean. In both the original and validation cohorts, the classifier was reported to diagnose cytomegalovirus status with high specificity and sensitivity. Because some donors lacked HLA typing at each locus, the association tests relied only on the typed subset. Presence/absence analyses assumed roughly uniform sequencing depth across donors, an assumption that may not hold.

The germline V gene (reference sequence) provides CDR1 LNHDA and CDR2 SQIVND. The cysteine opens and the phenylalanine closes a CDR3 of 12 amino acids. The entry retains the CDR3 DNA only, 36 bases that are in frame from base 1. Trimming at the junction amounts to 2 bases on V and 10 bases on J, and the germline ends lie 9 bases apart. The cohort was made up of 650 to 700 healthy bone marrow donors. All cohort members were sampled while nominally healthy, although unrecorded immune exposures were likely present. The donor was CMV seropositive and was included in the group of approximately 300 seropositive cohort members. A peripheral blood sample was provided by each donor, and peripheral blood mononuclear cells were used for TCR beta sequencing. The Qiagen DNeasy Blood Extraction Kit was used to extract genomic DNA from the blood cell samples.

The TCR was taken from a man between 40 and 49 years old in good health and CMV-seropositive. Sequenced sample: PBMCs. The chain employs TRBV19 and TRBJ2-1; TRBD1 is perhaps the D gene, given 5 matching bases. The sequenced DNA is TGTGCCAGTAGTATAATCCAGGGAGAGCAGTTCTTC. Translated, this gives CASSIIQGEQFF.